These T cell receptor beta chains were read from a single sample in a study of shared clonotypes between healthy human individuals. Only in-frame clones appear in the TCRdb table, and some are missing; sequencing was by immunoSEQ multiplex PCR. The data hold about 2 million clones, with about 95% observed a single time. Material: naive CD4+ T cells sorted from blood. The origin of the receptors is a man younger than 30 in good health. Each CDR3 is given with its conserved first and last residue. Fields, in order: D gene, CDR3 length, V gene, J gene, clone size, CDR3 DNA, CDR3 protein. The D gene is left open where the match is weak. The listing skips clone size in some rows; elsewhere it reads once, few, many or a size class.

TRBD1,15,TRBV18,TRBJ2-4,-,TGTGCCAGCTCACTCACAGGGGACGCCAAAAACATTCAGTACTTC,CASSLTGDAKNIQYF
-,14,TRBV28,TRBJ2-5,once,TGTGCCAGCAGTTTGGGGGGGCAGGAGGAGACCCAGTACTTC,CASSLGGQEETQYF
-,17,TRBV11-2,TRBJ2-6,-,TGTGCCAGCAGCTCGGAAATCCGAAAACCTGGGGCCAACGTCCTGACTTTC,CASSSEIRKPGANVLTF
-,15,TRBV18,TRBJ2-1,-,TGTGCCAGCTCACCACTAGCGGCCCTCTACAATGAGCAGTTCTTC,CASSPLAALYNEQFF
-,13,TRBV6-5,TRBJ1-2,-,TGTGCCAGCACCTCGGGAACGATCTATGGCTACACCTTC,CASTSGTIYGYTF
TRBD2,16,TRBV5-1,TRBJ2-5,-,TGCGCCAGCAGCTTGGATGTAGCGGGAGGGCAAGAGACCCAGTACTTC,CASSLDVAGGQETQYF
TRBD1,14,TRBV19,TRBJ1-5,-,TGTGCCAGTAGTCAAGGGGGCAGCAATCAGCCCCAGCATTTT,CASSQGGSNQPQHF
TRBD1,15,TRBV6-6,TRBJ2-3,once,TGTGCCAGCAACCCTACGAAACAGGGGGCAGATACGCAGTATTTT,CASNPTKQGADTQYF
-,16,TRBV4-2,TRBJ2-3,-,TGTGCCAGCAGCCAAGACGCGGGTCCCAGCACAGATACGCAGTATTTT,CASSQDAGPSTDTQYF
-,13,TRBV9,TRBJ1-2,once,TGTGCCAGCAGCCGCGAGGACGTGTATGGCTACACCTTC,CASSREDVYGYTF
TRBD1,16,TRBV19,TRBJ1-6,-,TGTGCCAGTAGTATCGACAGGGTGGGATATAATTCACCCCTCCACTTT,CASSIDRVGYNSPLHF
TRBD2,15,TRBV10-3,TRBJ2-1,-,TGTGCCATCAGTGAGACGCGGGAGGTGTACAATGAGCAGTTCTTC,CAISETREVYNEQFF
-,14,TRBV11-2,TRBJ1-2,-,TGTGCCAGCAGCTTACCTCAGCCACCCTATGGCTACACCTTC,CASSLPQPPYGYTF
-,15,TRBV30,TRBJ1-2,-,TGTGCCTGGAGTACCCGGGGCAGGGACCACTATGGCTACACCTTC,CAWSTRGRDHYGYTF
-,15,TRBV2,TRBJ1-1,-,TGTGCCAGCAGTGGCCCAGGGATAATTAGGACTGAAGCTTTCTTT,CASSGPGIIRTEAFF
TRBD1,15,TRBV6-5,TRBJ1-5,-,TGTGCCAGCAGTTTAGGGACAGGAGGCAATCAGCCCCAGCATTTT,CASSLGTGGNQPQHF
TRBD1,14,TRBV30,TRBJ2-1,-,TGTGCCTGGGGTCCGGGACAGCTTTACAATGAGCAGTTCTTC,CAWGPGQLYNEQFF
-,16,TRBV28,TRBJ1-6,-,TGTGCCAGCAGTTTATTTGCCAGGGGAGGTAATTCACCCCTCCACTTT,CASSLFARGGNSPLHF
TRBD1,14,TRBV27,TRBJ2-7,-,TGTGCCAGCAGTCAGACAGGGGGCCCCTACGAGCAGTACTTC,CASSQTGGPYEQYF
-,15,TRBV5-5,TRBJ2-7,-,TGTGCCAGCAGCTTGGTCAGTAGGCAGGGAAACGAGCAGTACTTC,CASSLVSRQGNEQYF
-,13,TRBV2,TRBJ1-5,-,TGTGCCAGCAGTGGGACAGGCAATCAGCCCCAGCATTTT,CASSGTGNQPQHF
-,14,TRBV2,TRBJ1-2,once,TGTGCCAGCAGACTAAACCTGGGGGGGTATGGCTACACCTTC,CASRLNLGGYGYTF
-,14,TRBV6-5,TRBJ1-4,-,TGTGCCAGCAGGACCGGGTCAACTAATGAAAAACTGTTTTTT,CASRTGSTNEKLFF
-,13,TRBV2,TRBJ2-1,-,TGTGCCAGCAGTGTACTCGGGGGCGATGAGCAGTTCTTC,CASSVLGGDEQFF
-,16,TRBV4-3,TRBJ2-7,-,TGCGCCAGCAGCCAAGATTTCCAGGTGACGACCTACGAGCAGTACTTC,CASSQDFQVTTYEQYF
-,15,TRBV5-1,TRBJ2-7,-,TGCGCCAGCAGCTTGGACGGGGGTGCTAACTACGAGCAGTACTTC,CASSLDGGANYEQYF
TRBD2,18,TRBV9,TRBJ2-3,-,TGTGCCAGCAGCGTAGCCGGGACTAGCTCGCTGGGCGCAGATACGCAGTATTTT,CASSVAGTSSLGADTQYF
-,15,TRBV5-1,TRBJ2-2,-,TGCGCCAGCAGCTTGCACCAGGGGAACACCGGGGAGCTGTTTTTT,CASSLHQGNTGELFF
-,14,TRBV11-3,TRBJ2-7,-,TGTGCCAGCAGCTTCACACAGGATTCCTACGAGCAGTACTTC,CASSFTQDSYEQYF
TRBD1,17,TRBV14,TRBJ2-2,-,TGTGCCAGCAGCGATCTTACAGGGGCTCAAGACACCGGGGAGCTGTTTTTT,CASSDLTGAQDTGELFF
TRBD2,13,TRBV10-3,TRBJ2-1,-,TGTGCCATCACAGATAGCGGGAGCGGTGAGCAGTTCTTC,CAITDSGSGEQFF
TRBD1,18,TRBV25-1,TRBJ1-6,-,TGTGCCAGCAGTGAAACTGGGGGACAGACATCCTATAATTCACCCCTCCACTTT,CASSETGGQTSYNSPLHF
-,12,TRBV5-1,TRBJ2-3,-,TGCGCCAGCAGTTCCCCATCAGATACGCAGTATTTT,CASSSPSDTQYF
TRBD1,13,TRBV28,TRBJ2-7,few,TGTGCCAGCAGTTTGACAGGGCCCTACGAGCAGTACTTC,CASSLTGPYEQYF
-,17,TRBV4-1,TRBJ1-5,-,TGCGCCAGCAGCCAAGATCCTAGAACTAATAGCAATCAGCCCCAGCATTTT,CASSQDPRTNSNQPQHF
TRBD1,16,TRBV11-2,TRBJ2-7,once,TGTGCCAGCAGCATGCCGGGACAGGGGAGAGACTACGAGCAGTACTTC,CASSMPGQGRDYEQYF
-,13,TRBV27,TRBJ1-1,-,TGTGCCAGCAGTTTCCAAATTATGACTGAAGCTTTCTTT,CASSFQIMTEAFF
-,12,TRBV5-6,TRBJ1-2,-,TGTGCCACCCAAGGCGAGGGCTATGGCTACACCTTC,CATQGEGYGYTF
TRBD1,15,TRBV5-1,TRBJ2-2,-,TGCGCCAGCAGCGAGGTGACAGGGGGAACCGGGGAGCTGTTTTTT,CASSEVTGGTGELFF
-,14,TRBV5-6,TRBJ1-4,once,TGTGCCAGCAGCTTGCCTTACACAGGTGAAAAACTGTTTTTT,CASSLPYTGEKLFF
TRBD2,14,TRBV5-1,TRBJ2-7,-,TGCGCCAGCAGCTCCACTAGCGGGGACTACGAGCAGTACTTC,CASSSTSGDYEQYF
TRBD2,15,TRBV5-4,TRBJ2-5,-,TGTGCCAGCAGCTTAACTAGCGGGGTCGGCGAGACCCAGTACTTC,CASSLTSGVGETQYF
TRBD2,16,TRBV5-1,TRBJ2-3,-,TGCGCCAGCAGCTTGGATGGGCGGGGGATCACAGATACGCAGTATTTT,CASSLDGRGITDTQYF
TRBD1,16,TRBV5-1,TRBJ2-7,-,TGCGCCAGCAGCTTGGGGGACAGGGGCTGGACCTACGAGCAGTACTTC,CASSLGDRGWTYEQYF
-,18,TRBV25-1,TRBJ2-2,-,TGTGCCAGCAGTGATTCACTAGAGAGGGCTCTGAACACCGGGGAGCTGTTTTTT,CASSDSLERALNTGELFF
-,15,TRBV5-5,TRBJ1-5,-,TGTGCCAGCAGCTTGGCAGGTGAACTCTATCAGCCCCAGCATTTT,CASSLAGELYQPQHF
-,14,TRBV5-6,TRBJ1-1,-,TGTGCCAGCAGCTTCGACGCAGGGAACACTGAAGCTTTCTTT,CASSFDAGNTEAFF
-,15,TRBV29-1,TRBJ2-5,-,TGCAGCGTAAATGGGGGTCCAGGGGCGGGTGAGACCCAGTACTTC,CSVNGGPGAGETQYF
-,12,TRBV6-6,TRBJ1-2,-,TGTGCCAGCAGTTACTCGAATTATGGCTACACCTTC,CASSYSNYGYTF
-,16,TRBV7-5,TRBJ1-3,-,TGTGCCAGAAGCTTAGCGTCAGGGGGCTCTGGAAACACCATATATTTT,CARSLASGGSGNTIYF
TRBD1,15,TRBV5-1,TRBJ1-1,-,TGCGCCAGCAGCTCACAGGGGCCCATGAACACTGAAGCTTTCTTT,CASSSQGPMNTEAFF
-,8,TRBV12-5,TRBJ1-2,-,TGTGCTAGTGGTGGCTACACCTTC,CASGGYTF
TRBD1,14,TRBV6-5,TRBJ1-6,-,TGTGCCAGCAGGAGAAGGGACAGCGGTTCACCCCTCCACTTT,CASRRRDSGSPLHF
TRBD1,13,TRBV6-5,TRBJ1-1,-,TGTGCCAGCAGCACATCAGGGGGCACTGAAGCTTTCTTT,CASSTSGGTEAFF
-,15,TRBV5-1,TRBJ2-1,-,TGCGCCAGCAGCGCTGACAGGCTGATAAACAATGAGCAGTTCTTC,CASSADRLINNEQFF